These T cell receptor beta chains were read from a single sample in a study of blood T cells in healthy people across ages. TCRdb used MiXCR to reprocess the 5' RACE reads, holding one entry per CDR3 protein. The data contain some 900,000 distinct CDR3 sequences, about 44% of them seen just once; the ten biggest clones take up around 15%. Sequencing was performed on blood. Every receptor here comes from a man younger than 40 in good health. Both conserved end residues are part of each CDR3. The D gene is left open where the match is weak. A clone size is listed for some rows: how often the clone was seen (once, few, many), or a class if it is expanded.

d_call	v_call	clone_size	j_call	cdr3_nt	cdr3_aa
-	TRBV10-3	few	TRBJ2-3	TGTGCCATCAGTGGCCGGGACTCGCACACAGATACGCAGTATTTT	CAISGRDSHTDTQYF
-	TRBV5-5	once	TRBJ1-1	TGTGCCAGCAGCTTGGGTCCGGGGATGAACACTGAAGCTTTCTTT	CASSLGPGMNTEAFF
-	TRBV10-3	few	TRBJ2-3	TGTGCCATCAGGGACGCTCGAGATACGCAGTATTTT	CAIRDARDTQYF
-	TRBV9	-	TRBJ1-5	TGTGCCAGCAGCGTAGGACTTCAAAGGGAGCCCCAGCATTTT	CASSVGLQREPQHF
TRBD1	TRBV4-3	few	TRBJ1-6	TGCGCCAGCAGCCAAGAAGGGACAGTAAATAATTCACCCCTCCACTTT	CASSQEGTVNNSPLHF
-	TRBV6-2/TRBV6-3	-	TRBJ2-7	TGTGCCAGCGGGTCACAGAGAATCTCCTACGAGCAGTACTTC	CASGSQRISYEQYF
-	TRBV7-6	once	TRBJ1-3	TGTGCCAGCAGCTTACTGGGGCAAGGAAACACCATATATTTT	CASSLLGQGNTIYF
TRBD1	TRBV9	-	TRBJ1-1	TGTGCCAGCAGCGTAGAGTCCGTCGGGACAGGGTCCACTGAAGCTTTCTTT	CASSVESVGTGSTEAFF
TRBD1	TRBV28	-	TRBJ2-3	TGTGCCAGCAGCTTGTTGACAGGGGGGACAGATACGCAGTATTTT	CASSLLTGGTDTQYF
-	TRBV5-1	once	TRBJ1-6	TGCGCCAGCAGCCCCTCCGGCGAGGGTAATTCACCCCTCCACTTT	CASSPSGEGNSPLHF
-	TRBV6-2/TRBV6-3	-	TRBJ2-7	TGTGCCAGCAGTCCCGACAGCATCTACGGGCAGTACTTC	CASSPDSIYGQYF
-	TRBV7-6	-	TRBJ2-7	TGTGCCAGCAGCTTAGAGGTGGCCTACGAGCAGTACTTC	CASSLEVAYEQYF
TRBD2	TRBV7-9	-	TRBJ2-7	TGTGCCAGCAGCTTTAGCGGGGGGCGAAACGAGCAGTACTTC	CASSFSGGRNEQYF
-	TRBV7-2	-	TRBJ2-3	TGTGCCAGCAGCAAACAAGCGGACAGAGGAGATACGCAGTATTTT	CASSKQADRGDTQYF
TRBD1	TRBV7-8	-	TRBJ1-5	TGTGCCAGCAGCTTGGGGGTAACAGGGGGAAGGCATTTT	CASSLGVTGGRHF
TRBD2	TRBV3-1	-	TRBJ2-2	TGTGCCAGCAGCCATCGACTAGCGGGGGGCCCGAACACCGGGGAGCTGTTTTTT	CASSHRLAGGPNTGELFF
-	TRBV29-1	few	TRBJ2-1	TGCAGCCCGCTGGTGGGGCACGATGAGCAGTTCTTC	CSPLVGHDEQFF
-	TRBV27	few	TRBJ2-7	TGTGCCAGCAGTCTCTCGGGGTTTGAGCTAAATAGAGAGCAGTACTTC	CASSLSGFELNREQYF